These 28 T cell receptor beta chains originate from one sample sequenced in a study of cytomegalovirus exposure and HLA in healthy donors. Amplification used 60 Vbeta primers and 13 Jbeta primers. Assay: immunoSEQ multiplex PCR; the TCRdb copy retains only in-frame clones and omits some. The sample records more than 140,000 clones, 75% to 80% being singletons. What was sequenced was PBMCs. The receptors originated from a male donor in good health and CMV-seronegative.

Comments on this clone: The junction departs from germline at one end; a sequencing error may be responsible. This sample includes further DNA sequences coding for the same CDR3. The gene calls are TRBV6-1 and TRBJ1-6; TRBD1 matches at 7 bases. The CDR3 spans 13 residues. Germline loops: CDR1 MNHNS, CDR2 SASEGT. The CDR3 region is CASRQGFNSPLHF. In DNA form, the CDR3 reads TGTGCCAGCAGACAGGGGTTTAATTCCCCCCTCCACTTT.

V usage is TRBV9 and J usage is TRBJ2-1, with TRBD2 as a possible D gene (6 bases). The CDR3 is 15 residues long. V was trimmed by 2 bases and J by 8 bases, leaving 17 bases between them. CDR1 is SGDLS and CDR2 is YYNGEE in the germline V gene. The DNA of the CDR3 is TGTGCCAGCAGCGTTCGACTAGGGCCCGGCGATGAGCAGTTCTTC. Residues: CASSVRLGPGDEQFF. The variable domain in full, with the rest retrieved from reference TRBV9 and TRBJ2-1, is DSGVTQTPKHLITATGQRVTLRCSPRSGDLSVYWYQQSLDQGLQFLIQYYNGEERAKGNILERFSAQQFPDLHSELNLSSLELGDSALYFCASSVRLGPGDEQFFGPGTRLTVL.

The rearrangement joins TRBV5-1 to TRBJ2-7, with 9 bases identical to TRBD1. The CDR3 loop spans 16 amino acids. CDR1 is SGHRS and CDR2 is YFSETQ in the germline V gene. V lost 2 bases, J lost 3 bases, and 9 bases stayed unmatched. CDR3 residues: CASSFSSDRGIYEQYF. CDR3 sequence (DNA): TGCGCCAGCAGCTTTTCGTCGGACAGGGGAATCTACGAGCAGTACTTC.

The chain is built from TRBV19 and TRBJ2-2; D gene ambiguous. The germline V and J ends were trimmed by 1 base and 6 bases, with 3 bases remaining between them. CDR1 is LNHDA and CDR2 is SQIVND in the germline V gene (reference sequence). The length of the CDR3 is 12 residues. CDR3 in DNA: TGTGCCAGTAGTATAGGGCCCGGGGAGCTGTTTTTT. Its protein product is CASSIGPGELFF.

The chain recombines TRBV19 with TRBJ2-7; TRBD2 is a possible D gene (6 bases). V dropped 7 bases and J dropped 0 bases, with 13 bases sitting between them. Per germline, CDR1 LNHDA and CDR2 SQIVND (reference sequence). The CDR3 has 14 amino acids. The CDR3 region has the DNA TGTGCCAGTACCCGGGACTCCCGCTCCTACGAGCAGTACTTC. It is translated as CASTRDSRSYEQYF.

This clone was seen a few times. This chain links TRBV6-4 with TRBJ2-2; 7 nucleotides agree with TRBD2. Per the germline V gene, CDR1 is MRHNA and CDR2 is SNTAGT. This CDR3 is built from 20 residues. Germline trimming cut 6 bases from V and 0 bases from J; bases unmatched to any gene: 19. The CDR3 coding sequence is TGTGCCAGCAGCAGGAGCGAAGCCCTGTTGGGGGGGACGAACACCGGGGAGCTGTTTTTT. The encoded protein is CASSRSEALLGGTNTGELFF.

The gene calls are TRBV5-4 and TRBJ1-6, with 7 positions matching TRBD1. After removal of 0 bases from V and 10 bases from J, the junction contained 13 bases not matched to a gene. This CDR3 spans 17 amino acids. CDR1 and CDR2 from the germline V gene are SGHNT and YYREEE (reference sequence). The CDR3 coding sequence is TGTGCCAGCAGCTTGGAGGAGGGGGCAAGACCTAACTCACCCCTCCACTTT. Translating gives CASSLEEGARPNSPLHF.

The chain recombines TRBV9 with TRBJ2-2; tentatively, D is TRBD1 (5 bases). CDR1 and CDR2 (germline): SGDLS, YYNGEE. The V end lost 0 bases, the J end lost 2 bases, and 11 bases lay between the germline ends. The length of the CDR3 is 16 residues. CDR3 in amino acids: CASSVVGQANTGELFF. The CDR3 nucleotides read TGTGCCAGCAGCGTAGTAGGACAAGCTAACACCGGGGAGCTGTTTTTT.

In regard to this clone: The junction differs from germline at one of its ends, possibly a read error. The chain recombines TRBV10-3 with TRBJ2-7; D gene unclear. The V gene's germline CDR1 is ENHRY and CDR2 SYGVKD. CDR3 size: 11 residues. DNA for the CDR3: TGTGCCATCAGTGACTCCCACGAGCAGTACTTC. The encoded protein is CAISDSHEQYF.

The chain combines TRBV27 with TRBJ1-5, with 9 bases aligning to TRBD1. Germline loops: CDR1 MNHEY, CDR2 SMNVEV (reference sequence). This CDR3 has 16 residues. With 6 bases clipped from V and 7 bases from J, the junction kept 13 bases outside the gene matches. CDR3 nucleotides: TGTGCCAGCAGAGAACAGGGGGCGAGGGATGGGCAGCCCCAGCATTTT. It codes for CASREQGARDGQPQHF.

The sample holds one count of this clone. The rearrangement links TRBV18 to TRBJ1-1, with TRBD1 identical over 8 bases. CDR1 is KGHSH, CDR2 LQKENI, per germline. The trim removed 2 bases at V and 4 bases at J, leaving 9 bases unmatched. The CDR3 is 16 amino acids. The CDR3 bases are TGTGCCAGCTCACCAATTCAGGGGGCGGAGGGCACTGAAGCTTTCTTT. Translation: CASSPIQGAEGTEAFF.

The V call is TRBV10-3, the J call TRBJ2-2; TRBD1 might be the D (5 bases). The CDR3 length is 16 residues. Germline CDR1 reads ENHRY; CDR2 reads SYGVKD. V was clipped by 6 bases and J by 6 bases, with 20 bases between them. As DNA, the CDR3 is TGTGCCATCAGAGGTTCGGAGCGAACAGGCTCCGGGGAGCTGTTTTTT. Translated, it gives CAIRGSERTGSGELFF.

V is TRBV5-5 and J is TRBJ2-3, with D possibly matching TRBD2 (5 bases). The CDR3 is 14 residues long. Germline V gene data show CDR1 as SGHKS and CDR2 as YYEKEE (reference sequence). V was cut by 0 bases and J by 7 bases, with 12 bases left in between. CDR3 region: CASSLEASRNTQYF. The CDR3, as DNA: TGTGCCAGCAGCTTGGAGGCTAGCAGAAATACGCAGTATTTT.

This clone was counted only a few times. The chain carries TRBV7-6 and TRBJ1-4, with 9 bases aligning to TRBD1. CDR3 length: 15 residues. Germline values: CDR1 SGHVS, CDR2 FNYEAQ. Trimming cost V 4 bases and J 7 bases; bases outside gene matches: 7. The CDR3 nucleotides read TGTGCCAGCAGCTCGGGACAGGGTGTTGGTGAAAAACTGTTTTTT. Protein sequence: CASSSGQGVGEKLFF. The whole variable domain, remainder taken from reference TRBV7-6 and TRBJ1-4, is GAGVSQSPRYKVTKRGQDVALRCDPISGHVSLYWYRQALGQGPEFLTYFNYEAQQDKSGLPNDRFSAERPEGSISTLTIQRTEQRDSAMYRCASSSGQGVGEKLFFGSGTQLSVL.

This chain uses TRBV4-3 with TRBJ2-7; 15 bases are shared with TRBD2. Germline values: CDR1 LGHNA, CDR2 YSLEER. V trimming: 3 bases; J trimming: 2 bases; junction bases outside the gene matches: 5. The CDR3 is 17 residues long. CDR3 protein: CASSQSWTSGGAYEQYF. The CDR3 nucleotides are TGCGCCAGCAGCCAGTCTTGGACTAGCGGGGGGGCCTACGAGCAGTACTTC.

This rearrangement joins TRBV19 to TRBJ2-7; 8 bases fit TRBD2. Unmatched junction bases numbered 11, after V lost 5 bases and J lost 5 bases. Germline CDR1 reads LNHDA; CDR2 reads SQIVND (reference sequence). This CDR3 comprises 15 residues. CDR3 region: CASSLRTSLVDEQYF. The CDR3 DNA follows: TGTGCCAGTAGTCTCCGGACTAGCCTTGTTGACGAGCAGTACTTC.

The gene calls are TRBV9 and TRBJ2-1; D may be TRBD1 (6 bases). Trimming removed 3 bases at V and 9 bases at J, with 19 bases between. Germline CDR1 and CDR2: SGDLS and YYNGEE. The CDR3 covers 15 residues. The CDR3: CASSGTDPTLGEQFF. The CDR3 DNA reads TGTGCCAGCAGCGGGACAGACCCCACCCTCGGTGAGCAGTTCTTC. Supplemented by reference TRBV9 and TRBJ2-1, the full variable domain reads DSGVTQTPKHLITATGQRVTLRCSPRSGDLSVYWYQQSLDQGLQFLIQYYNGEERAKGNILERFSAQQFPDLHSELNLSSLELGDSALYFCASSGTDPTLGEQFFGPGTRLTVL.

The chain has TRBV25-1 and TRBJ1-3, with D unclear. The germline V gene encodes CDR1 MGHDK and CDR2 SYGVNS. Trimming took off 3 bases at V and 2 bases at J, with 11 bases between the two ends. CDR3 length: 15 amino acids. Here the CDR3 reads CASSELQLAGNTIYF. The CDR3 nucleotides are TGTGCCAGCAGTGAGCTTCAGTTGGCTGGAAACACCATATATTTT.

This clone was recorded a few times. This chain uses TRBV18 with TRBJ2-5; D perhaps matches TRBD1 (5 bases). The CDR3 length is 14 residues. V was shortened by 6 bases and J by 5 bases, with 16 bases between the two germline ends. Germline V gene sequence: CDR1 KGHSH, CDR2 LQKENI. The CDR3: CASSLAGAEETQYF. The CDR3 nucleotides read TGTGCCAGCTCCCTTGCTGGGGCAGAGGAGACCCAGTACTTC.

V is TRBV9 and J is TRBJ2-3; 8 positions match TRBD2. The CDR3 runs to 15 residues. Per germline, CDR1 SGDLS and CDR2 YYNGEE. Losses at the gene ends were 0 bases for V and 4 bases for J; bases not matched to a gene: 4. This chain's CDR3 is CASSVDPAGADTQYF. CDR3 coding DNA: TGTGCCAGCAGCGTAGACCCAGCGGGGGCAGATACGCAGTATTTT. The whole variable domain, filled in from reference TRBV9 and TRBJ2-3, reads DSGVTQTPKHLITATGQRVTLRCSPRSGDLSVYWYQQSLDQGLQFLIQYYNGEERAKGNILERFSAQQFPDLHSELNLSSLELGDSALYFCASSVDPAGADTQYFGPGTRLTVL.

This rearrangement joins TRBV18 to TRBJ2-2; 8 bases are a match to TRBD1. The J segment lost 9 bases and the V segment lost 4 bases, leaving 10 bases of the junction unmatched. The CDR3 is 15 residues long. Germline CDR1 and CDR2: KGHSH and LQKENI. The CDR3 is CASSRDRIISRELFF. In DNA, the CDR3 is TGTGCCAGCTCACGGGACAGGATTATCTCCAGGGAGCTGTTTTTT. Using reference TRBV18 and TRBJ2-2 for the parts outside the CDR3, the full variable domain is NAGVMQNPRHLVRRRGQEARLRCSPMKGHSHVYWYRQLPEEGLKFMVYLQKENIIDESGMPKERFSAEFPKEGPSILRIQQVVRGDSAAYFCASSRDRIISRELFFGEGSRLTVL.

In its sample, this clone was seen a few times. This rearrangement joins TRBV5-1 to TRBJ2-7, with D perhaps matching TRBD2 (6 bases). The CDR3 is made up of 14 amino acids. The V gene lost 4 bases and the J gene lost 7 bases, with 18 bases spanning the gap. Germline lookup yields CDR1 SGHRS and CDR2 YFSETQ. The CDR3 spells CASSPNSGGNEQYF. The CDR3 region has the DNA TGCGCCAGCAGCCCGAATAGCGGAGGGAATGAGCAGTACTTC.

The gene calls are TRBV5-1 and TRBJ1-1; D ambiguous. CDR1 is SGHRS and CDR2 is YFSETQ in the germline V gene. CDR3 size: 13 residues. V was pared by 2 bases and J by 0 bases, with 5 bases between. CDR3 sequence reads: CASSFSLNTEAFF. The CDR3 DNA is TGCGCCAGCAGCTTTTCCTTGAACACTGAAGCTTTCTTT.

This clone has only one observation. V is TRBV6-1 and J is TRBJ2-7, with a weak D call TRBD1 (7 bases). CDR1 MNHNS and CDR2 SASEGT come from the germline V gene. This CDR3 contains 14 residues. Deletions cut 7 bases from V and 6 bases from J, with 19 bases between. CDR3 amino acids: CASTPGGKIGEQYF. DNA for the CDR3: TGTGCCAGCACTCCAGGGGGGAAGATCGGCGAGCAGTACTTC.

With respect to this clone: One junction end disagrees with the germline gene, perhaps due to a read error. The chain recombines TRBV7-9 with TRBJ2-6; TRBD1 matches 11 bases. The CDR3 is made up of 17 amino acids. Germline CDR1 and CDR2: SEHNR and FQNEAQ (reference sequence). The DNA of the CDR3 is TGTTCCAGCAGCTTAGGGACAGGGGGGCCTGGGGCCAACGTCCTGACTTTC. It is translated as CSSSLGTGGPGANVLTF.

As DNA, the CDR3 is TGTGCCAGCAGCCTGACACTAGCGGGAGGGCCGGGCTACCAAGAGACCCAGTACTTC. This codes for CASSLTLAGGPGYQETQYF. This rearrangement joins TRBV5-6 to TRBJ2-5, with 13 nucleotides matching TRBD2. There are 19 residues in the CDR3. CDR1 and CDR2 (germline): SGHDT, YYEEEE. J was trimmed by 0 bases and V by 4 bases; bases with no gene match: 12.

CDR3 nucleotide sequence: TGCGCCAGCAGCCAAGACAGGGTGGCGCCCTGGCCTTCAAACACTGAAGCTTTCTTT. Translating gives CASSQDRVAPWPSNTEAFF. The rearrangement joins TRBV4-3 to TRBJ1-1; D possibly corresponds to TRBD1 (5 bases). The ends were cut back, 0 bases at V and 2 bases at J, with 22 bases in the middle. Germline loops: CDR1 LGHNA, CDR2 YSLEER. The CDR3 covers 19 residues.

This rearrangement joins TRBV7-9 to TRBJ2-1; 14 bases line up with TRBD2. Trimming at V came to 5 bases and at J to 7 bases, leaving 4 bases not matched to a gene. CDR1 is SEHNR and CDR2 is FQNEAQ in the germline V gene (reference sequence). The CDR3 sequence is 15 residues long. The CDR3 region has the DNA TGTGCCAGCAGCCGACTAGCGGGAGGGCCTAATGAGCAGTTCTTC. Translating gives CASSRLAGGPNEQFF.